The T cell receptor (beta chain) under discussion was sequenced for a study of blood T cell repertoires in COVID-19. Study details: Spain, Italy and the United States supplied samples that represented acute and convalescent COVID-19.

Study processing details: Scientists estimated how many nucleated cells there were by amplifying reference gene primers. The protocol was immunoSEQ multiplex PCR, while the TCRdb copy is restricted to in-frame clones and leaves out a portion. Clone size and the V and J calls come from that table; the DNA yielded D and trimming. This repertoire shows about 150,000 clones, about four fifths found once; its top ten account for over 0.5%. CDR1 SGHDN and CDR2 FVKESK come from the germline V gene. After removal of 4 bases from V and 6 bases from J, the junction contained 12 bases not matched to a gene. CDR3 length: 16 residues. This clone was counted between two and nine times.

Sequenced material: peripheral blood. The receptor's source is a man between 60 and 75 years old with acute or convalescent COVID-19. The chain links TRBV14 to TRBJ2-7, with 10 bases lining up with TRBD2. The chain's CDR3 is CASSPVSGRALREQYF. CDR3 in DNA: TGTGCCAGCAGCCCAGTCAGCGGGAGGGCCTTGCGCGAGCAGTACTTC. The full variable domain, in which reference TRBV14 and TRBJ2-7 provide the parts outside the CDR3, is EAGVTQFPSHSVIEKGQTVTLRCDPISGHDNLYWYRRVMGKEIKFLLHFVKESKQDESGMPNNRFLAERTGGTYSTLKVQPAELEDSGVYFCASSPVSGRALREQYFGPGTRLTVT.